The TCR beta chain under discussion was sequenced for a study of T cells in localized non-small cell lung cancer. The protocol was immunoSEQ multiplex PCR, while the TCRdb copy is restricted to in-frame clones and leaves out a portion. The sample carries 53,000 or so clones, approximately 88% recorded once. Study-level findings and limits: Longer overall survival was seen with higher T cell density measured in blood.

With respect to this clone: Its antigen is as yet unknown.

The V gene end was trimmed by 1 base and the J gene end by 8 bases; junction bases not matched to a gene: 7. CDR3 size: 15 residues. Germline CDR1 SGHTA, CDR2 FQGTGA. This TCR was recovered from a man aged 35 to 70 with stage III lung adenocarcinoma. The material was peripheral blood mononuclear cells, obtained before any cancer treatment. The V gene is TRBV7-3, the J gene TRBJ2-1; TRBD1 aligns across 8 bases. This CDR3 reads CASSLMSGGFHEQFF. The CDR3 nucleotides are TGTGCCAGCAGCTTAATGTCAGGGGGCTTCCATGAGCAGTTCTTC.